The 5 T cell receptor beta chains given below trace back to one sample, sequenced in a study of blood T cell repertoires in COVID-19. Profiled with immunoSEQ multiplex PCR; TCRdb holds only in-frame clones, not every one. Of some 400,000 clones listed, 91% are singletons. The sample comprised PBMCs or T cells enriched from blood (not recorded which). The receptors here all came from a woman aged 40 to 55 who had been exposed to COVID-19.

V gene TRBV30 combines with J gene TRBJ1-3; D ambiguous. CDR1 is GTSNPN, CDR2 SVGIG, per germline (reference sequence). The CDR3 runs to 11 residues. Trimming took 0 bases from V and 8 from J, leaving 5 bases between them. CDR3 nucleotide sequence: TGTGCCTGGAGTGTACAAGACACCATATATTTT. It yields the protein CAWSVQDTIYF.

V gene TRBV2 combines with J gene TRBJ2-3; D possibly corresponds to TRBD2 (6 bases). This CDR3 spans 14 amino acids. Trimming pared 8 bases from V and 2 bases from J, leaving 14 bases between. The V gene's germline CDR1 is SNHLY and CDR2 FYNNEI. Here the CDR3 reads CASSGRGVTDTQYF. The CDR3 nucleotides read TGTGCCAGCTCTGGGCGGGGCGTCACAGATACGCAGTATTTT.

V usage is TRBV6-5 and J usage is TRBJ1-2, with TRBD1 matching over 9 bases. Trimming took 6 bases from V and 6 from J; bases not matched to a gene: 8. The CDR3 sequence is 14 residues long. CDR1 and CDR2 from the germline V gene are MNHEY and SVGAGI. In nucleotides, the CDR3 is TGTGCCAGCAGAGATAGGGGACAGGGTAATGGCTACACCTTC. Protein: CASRDRGQGNGYTF.

The CDR3 loop is CASSPGQSTDTQYF. CDR3 bases: TGTGCCAGCAGCCCGGGACAGAGCACAGATACGCAGTATTTT. The V gene is TRBV11-3, the J gene TRBJ2-3; 7 nucleotides align to TRBD1. The CDR3 runs 14 residues. The germline gives CDR1 SGHNT, CDR2 YENEEA. Trimming removed 5 bases from V and 0 bases from J; junction bases left unmatched: 2.

The chain recombines TRBV27 with TRBJ1-4; perhaps TRBD1 as D (6 bases). Germline V gives CDR1 MNHEY, CDR2 SMNVEV (reference sequence). The CDR3 is 13 residues long. V lost 5 bases, J lost 13 bases, and 17 bases lay in between. The CDR3 nucleotides read TGTGCCAGCAGTCCGCTGACAGGTCGCGGACTGTTTTTT. Protein product: CASSPLTGRGLFF.